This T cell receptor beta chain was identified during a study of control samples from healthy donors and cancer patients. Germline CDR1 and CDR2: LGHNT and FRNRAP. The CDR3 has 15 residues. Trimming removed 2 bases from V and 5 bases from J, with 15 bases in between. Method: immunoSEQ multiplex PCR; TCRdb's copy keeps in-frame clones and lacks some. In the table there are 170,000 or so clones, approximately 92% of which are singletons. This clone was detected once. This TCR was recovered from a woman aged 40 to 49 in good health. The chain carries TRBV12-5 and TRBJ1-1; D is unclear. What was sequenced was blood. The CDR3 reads CASGLLVRGLTEAFF. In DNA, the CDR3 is TGTGCTAGTGGTTTGTTAGTACGTGGGTTGACTGAAGCTTTCTTT.